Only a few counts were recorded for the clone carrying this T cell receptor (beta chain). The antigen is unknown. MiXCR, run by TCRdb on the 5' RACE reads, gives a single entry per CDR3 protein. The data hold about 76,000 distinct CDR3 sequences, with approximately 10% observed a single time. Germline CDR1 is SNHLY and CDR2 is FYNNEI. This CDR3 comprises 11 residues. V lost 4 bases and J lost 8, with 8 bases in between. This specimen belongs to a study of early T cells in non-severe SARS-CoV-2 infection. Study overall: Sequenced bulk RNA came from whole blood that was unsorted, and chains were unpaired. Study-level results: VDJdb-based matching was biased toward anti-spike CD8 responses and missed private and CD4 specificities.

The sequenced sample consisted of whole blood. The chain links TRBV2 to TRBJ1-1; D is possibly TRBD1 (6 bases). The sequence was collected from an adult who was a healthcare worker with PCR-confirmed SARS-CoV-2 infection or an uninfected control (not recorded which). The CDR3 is CASSADSEAFF. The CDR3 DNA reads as TGTGCCAGCAGTGCGGACAGCGAAGCTTTCTTT.